This T cell receptor (beta chain) was profiled in a study of blood T cell repertoires in COVID-19. Study summary: The origin of the acute and convalescent COVID-19 samples was the United States, Italy and Spain.

Clones were read by immunoSEQ multiplex PCR, and TCRdb kept only the in-frame ones, dropping some. The sample lists around 150,000 clones; around 79% were seen once. The length of the CDR3 is 14 residues. V lost 3 bases and J lost 8; bases outside the gene matches: 5. Looked up from germline, CDR1 is SGHRS and CDR2 is YFSETQ. Those who participated ranged in age from about 18 to 95 years and resided in about two dozen US areas. Participants were placed into cohorts based on the clinical history they reported. Two consecutive negative NP/OP PCR tests, clearance, or resolved symptoms defined Cohort 3 recovery.

The rearrangement uses TRBV5-1 and TRBJ1-6; 7 bases match TRBD1. Material for sequencing was PBMCs or T cells enriched from blood (not recorded which). This TCR derives from a middle-aged man who had recovered from COVID-19. The CDR3 spells CASSSQGWDSPLHF. For the CDR3, the DNA is TGCGCCAGCAGCTCACAGGGGTGGGATTCACCCCTCCACTTT.